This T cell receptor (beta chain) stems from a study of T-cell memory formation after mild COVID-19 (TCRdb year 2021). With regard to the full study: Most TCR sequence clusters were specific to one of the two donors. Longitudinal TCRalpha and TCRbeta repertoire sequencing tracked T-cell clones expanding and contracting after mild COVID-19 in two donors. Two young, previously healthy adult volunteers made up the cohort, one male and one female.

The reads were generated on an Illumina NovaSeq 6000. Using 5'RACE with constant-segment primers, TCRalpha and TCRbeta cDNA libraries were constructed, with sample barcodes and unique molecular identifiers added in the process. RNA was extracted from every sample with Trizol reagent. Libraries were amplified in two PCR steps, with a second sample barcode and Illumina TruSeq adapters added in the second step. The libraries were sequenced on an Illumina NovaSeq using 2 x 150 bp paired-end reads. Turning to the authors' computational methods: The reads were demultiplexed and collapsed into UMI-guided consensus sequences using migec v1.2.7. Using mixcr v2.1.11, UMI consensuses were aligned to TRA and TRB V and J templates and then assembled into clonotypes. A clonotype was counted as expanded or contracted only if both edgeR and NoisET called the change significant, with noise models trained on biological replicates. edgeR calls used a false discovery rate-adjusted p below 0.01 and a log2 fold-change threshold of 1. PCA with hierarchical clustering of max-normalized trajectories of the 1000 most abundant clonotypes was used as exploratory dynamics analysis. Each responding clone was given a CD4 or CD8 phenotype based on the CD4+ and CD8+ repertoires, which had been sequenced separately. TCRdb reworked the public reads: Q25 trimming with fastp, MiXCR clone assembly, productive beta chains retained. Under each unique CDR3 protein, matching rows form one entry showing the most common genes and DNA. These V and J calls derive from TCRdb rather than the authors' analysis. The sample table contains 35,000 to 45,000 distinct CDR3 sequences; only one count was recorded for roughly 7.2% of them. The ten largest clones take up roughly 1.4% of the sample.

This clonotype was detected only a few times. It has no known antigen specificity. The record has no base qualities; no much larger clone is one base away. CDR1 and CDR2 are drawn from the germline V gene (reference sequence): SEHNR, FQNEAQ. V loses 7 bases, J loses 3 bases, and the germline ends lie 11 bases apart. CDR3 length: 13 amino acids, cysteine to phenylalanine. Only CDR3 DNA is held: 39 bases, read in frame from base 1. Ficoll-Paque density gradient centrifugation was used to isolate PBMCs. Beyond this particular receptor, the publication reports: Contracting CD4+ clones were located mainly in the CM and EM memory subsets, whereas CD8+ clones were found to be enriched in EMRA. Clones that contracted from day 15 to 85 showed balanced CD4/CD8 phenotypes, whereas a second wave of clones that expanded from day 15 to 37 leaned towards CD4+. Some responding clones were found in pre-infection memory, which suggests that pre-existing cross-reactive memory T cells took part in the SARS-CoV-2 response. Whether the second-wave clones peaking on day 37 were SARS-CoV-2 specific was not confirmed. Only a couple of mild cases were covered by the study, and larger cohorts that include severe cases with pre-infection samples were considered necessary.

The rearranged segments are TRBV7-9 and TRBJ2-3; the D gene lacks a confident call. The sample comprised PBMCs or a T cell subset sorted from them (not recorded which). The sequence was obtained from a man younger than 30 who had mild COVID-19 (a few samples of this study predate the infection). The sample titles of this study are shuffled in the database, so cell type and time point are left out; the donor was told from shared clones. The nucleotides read TGTGCCAGCATCCCCGATTCGACAGATACGCAGTATTTT. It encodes CASIPDSTDTQYF.